This TCR beta chain stems from a study of T-cell reconstitution after alpha-beta-depleted transplantation in children. Whole-study results and caveats: TCRbeta diversity was high at day 60 in some patients (a result of surviving recipient T cells and thymic progenitors). At the one-year point after transplant, T-cell counts and TCRbeta diversity were found to come mostly from T cells that had been newly produced. Alpha-beta T cells present about two months after transplant were reported to originate from several hundred expanded graft clones.

Remarks on this clonotype: Antigen: not known.

The CDR3 contains 14 residues. Trimming removed 3 bases from V and 5 bases from J; junction bases left unmatched: 2. Unique molecular identifiers featured in how the TCRbeta library was prepared. In TCRdb, the PCR reads were re-called with MiXCR into one record per CDR3 protein. Of hundreds of thousands of distinct CDR3 sequences detected, around 15% appear once; the ten largest clones hold around two fifths. This chain links TRBV12-3 or TRBV12-4 with TRBJ2-5; TRBD2 matches 11 bases. This clonotype was sampled from a male patient between 2 and 15 years old who had a stem cell transplant for acute lymphoblastic leukemia, so the T cells may come from the graft donor. The sequences come from PBMCs, mostly from graft donor cells, collected 360 days after TCRalphabeta/CD19-depleted stem cell transplant. The CDR3 DNA reads as TGTGCCAGCAGTTTTGGGACTAGCGGCGAGACCCAGTACTTC. Protein sequence: CASSFGTSGETQYF.